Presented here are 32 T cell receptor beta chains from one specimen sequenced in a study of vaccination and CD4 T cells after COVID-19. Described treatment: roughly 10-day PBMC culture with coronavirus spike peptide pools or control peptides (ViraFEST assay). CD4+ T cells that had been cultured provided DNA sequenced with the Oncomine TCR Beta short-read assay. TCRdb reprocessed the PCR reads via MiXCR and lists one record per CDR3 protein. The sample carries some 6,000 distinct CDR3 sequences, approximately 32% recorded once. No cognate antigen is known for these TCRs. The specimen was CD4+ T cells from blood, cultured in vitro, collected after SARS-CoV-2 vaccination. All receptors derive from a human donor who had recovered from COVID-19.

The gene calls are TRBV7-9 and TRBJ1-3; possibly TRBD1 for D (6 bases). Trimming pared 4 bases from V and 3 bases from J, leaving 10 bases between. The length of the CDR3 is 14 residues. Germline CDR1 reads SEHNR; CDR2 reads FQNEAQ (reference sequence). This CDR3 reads CASSYWTVGNTIYF. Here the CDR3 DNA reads TGTGCCAGCAGCTATTGGACAGTTGGAAACACCATATATTTT.

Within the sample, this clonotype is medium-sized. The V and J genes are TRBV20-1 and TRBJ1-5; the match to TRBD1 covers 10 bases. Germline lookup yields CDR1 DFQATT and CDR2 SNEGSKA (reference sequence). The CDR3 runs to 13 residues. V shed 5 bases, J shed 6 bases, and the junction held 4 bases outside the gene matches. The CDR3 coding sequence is TGCAGTGCTGCGACAGGGGGCGGTCAGCCCCAGCATTTT. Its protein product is CSAATGGGQPQHF.

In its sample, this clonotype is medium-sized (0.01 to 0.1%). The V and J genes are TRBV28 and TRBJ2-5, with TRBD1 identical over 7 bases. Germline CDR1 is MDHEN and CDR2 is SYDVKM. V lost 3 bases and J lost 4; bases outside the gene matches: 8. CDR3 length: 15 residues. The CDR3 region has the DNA TGTGCCAGCAGTTTTACAGGGGTACGTCGAGAGACCCAGTACTTC. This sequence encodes CASSFTGVRRETQYF.

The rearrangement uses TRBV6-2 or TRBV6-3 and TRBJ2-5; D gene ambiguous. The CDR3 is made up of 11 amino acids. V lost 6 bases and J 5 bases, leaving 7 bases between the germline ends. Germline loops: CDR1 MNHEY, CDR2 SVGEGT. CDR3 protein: CASSPRETQYF. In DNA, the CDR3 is TGTGCCAGCAGCCCTAGGGAGACCCAGTACTTC.

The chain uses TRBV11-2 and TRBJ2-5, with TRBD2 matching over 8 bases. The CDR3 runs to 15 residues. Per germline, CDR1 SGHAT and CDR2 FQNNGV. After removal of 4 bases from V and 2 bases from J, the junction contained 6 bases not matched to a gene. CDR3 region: CASSYGTRGQETQYF. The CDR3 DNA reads TGTGCCAGCAGCTACGGGACTAGAGGGCAAGAGACCCAGTACTTC.

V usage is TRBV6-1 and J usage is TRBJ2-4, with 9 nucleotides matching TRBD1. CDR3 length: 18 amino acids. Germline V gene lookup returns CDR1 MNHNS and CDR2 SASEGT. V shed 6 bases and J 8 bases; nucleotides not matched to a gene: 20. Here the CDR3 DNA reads TGTGCCAGCAGGCGGATAGGCACAGGGGGCGCGTTCGGAGACATTCAGTACTTC. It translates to CASRRIGTGGAFGDIQYF.

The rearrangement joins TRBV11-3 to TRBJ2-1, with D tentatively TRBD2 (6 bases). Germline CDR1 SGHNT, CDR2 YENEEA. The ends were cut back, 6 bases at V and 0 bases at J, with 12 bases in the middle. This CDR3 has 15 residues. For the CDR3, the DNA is TGTGCCAGCAGGTCAGGGAGGAACTCCTACAATGAGCAGTTCTTC. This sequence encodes CASRSGRNSYNEQFF.

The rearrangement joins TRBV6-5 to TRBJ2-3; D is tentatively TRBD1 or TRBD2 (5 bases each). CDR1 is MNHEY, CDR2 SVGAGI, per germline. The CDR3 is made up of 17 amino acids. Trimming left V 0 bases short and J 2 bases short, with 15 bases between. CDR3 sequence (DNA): TGTGCCAGCAGTTACTCGGTCGTGGGACCATTCACAGATACGCAGTATTTT. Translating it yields CASSYSVVGPFTDTQYF.

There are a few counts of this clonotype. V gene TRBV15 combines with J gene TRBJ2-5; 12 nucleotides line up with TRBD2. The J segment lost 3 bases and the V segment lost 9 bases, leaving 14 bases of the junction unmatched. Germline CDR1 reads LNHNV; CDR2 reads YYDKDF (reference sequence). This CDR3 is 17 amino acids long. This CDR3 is CATKYGGASGGEETQYF. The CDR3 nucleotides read TGTGCCACAAAGTACGGTGGGGCTAGCGGGGGGGAAGAGACCCAGTACTTC.

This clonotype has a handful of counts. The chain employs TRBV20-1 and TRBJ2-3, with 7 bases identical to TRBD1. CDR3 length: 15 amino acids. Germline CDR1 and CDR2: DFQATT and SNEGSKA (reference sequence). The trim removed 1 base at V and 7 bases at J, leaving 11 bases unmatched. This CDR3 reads CSARGQGFGLNTQYF. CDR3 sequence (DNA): TGCAGTGCTAGAGGACAGGGTTTCGGTTTAAATACGCAGTATTTT.

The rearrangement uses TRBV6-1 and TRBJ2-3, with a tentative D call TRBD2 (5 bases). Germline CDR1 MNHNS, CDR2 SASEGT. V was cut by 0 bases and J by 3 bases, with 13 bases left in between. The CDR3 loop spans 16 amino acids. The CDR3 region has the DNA TGTGCCAGCAGTGAAGCAGGTGGACTCACAACAGATACGCAGTATTTT. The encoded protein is CASSEAGGLTTDTQYF.

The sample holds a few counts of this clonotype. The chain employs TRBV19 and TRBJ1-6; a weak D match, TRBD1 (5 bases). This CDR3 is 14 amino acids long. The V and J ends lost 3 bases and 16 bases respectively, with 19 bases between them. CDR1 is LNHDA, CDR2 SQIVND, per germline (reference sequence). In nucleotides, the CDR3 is TGTGCCAGTAGTATCGGGGACGGGTCCCCTACTCTCCACTTT. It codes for CASSIGDGSPTLHF.

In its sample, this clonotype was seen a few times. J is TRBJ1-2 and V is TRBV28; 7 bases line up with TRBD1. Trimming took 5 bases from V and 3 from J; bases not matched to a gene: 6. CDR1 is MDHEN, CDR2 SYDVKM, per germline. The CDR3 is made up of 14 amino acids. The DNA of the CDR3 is TGTGCCAGCAGTGGCGACAGGGCTTACTATGGCTACACCTTC. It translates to CASSGDRAYYGYTF.

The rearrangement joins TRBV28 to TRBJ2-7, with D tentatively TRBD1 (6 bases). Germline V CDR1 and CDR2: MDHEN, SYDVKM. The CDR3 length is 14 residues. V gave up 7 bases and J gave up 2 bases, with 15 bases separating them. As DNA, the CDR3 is TGTGCCAGCACTGTCGGGACATCGACCTACGAGCAGTACTTC. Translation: CASTVGTSTYEQYF. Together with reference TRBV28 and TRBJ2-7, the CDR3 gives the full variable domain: DVKVTQSSRYLVKRTGEKVFLECVQDMDHENMFWYRQDPGLGLRLIYFSYDVKMKEKGDIPEGYSVSREKKERFSLILESASTNQTSMYLCASTVGTSTYEQYFGPGTRLTVT.

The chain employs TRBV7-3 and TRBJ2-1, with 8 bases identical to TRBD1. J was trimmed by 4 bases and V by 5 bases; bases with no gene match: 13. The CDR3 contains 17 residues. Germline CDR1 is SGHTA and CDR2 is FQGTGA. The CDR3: CASSPRTGPGGYNEQFF. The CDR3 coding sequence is TGTGCCAGCAGCCCCAGGACAGGGCCTGGGGGATACAATGAGCAGTTCTTC. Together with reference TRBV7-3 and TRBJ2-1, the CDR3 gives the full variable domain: GAGVSQTPSNKVTEKGKYVELRCDPISGHTALYWYRQSLGQGPEFLIYFQGTGAADDSGLPNDRFFAVRPEGSVSTLKIQRTERGDSAVYLCASSPRTGPGGYNEQFFGPGTRLTVL.

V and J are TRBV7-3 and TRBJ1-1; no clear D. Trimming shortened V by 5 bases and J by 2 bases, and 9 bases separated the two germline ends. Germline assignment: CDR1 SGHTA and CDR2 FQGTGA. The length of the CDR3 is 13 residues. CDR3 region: CASSQGPNTEAFF. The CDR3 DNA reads TGTGCCAGCAGCCAAGGGCCTAACACTGAAGCTTTCTTT.

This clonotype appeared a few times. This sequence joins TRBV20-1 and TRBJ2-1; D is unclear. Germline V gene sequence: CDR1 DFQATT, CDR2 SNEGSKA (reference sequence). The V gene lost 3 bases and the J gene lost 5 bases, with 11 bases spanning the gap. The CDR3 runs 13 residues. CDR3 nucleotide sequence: TGCAGTGCTAGGAGGCCCAACGACAATGAGCAGTTCTTC. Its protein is CSARRPNDNEQFF.

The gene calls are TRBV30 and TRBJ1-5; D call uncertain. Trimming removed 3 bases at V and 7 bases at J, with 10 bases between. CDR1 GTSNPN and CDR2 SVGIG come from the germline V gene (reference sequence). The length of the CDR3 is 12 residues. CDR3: CAWSPGSQPQHF. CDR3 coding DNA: TGTGCCTGGAGCCCCGGTAGCCAGCCCCAGCATTTT.

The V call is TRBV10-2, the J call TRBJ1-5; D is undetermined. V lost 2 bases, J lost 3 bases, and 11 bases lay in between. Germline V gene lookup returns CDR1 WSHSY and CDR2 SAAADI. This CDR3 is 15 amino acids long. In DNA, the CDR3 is TGCGCCAGCAGTGAGACGCGGCAGCTCAATCAGCCCCAGCATTTT. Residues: CASSETRQLNQPQHF.

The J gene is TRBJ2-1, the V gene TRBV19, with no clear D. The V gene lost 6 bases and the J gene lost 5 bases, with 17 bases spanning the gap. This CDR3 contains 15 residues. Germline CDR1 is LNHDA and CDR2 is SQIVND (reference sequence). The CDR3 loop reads CASRFRGGGNNEQFF. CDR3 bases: TGTGCCAGTAGGTTCCGTGGCGGCGGAAACAATGAGCAGTTCTTC.

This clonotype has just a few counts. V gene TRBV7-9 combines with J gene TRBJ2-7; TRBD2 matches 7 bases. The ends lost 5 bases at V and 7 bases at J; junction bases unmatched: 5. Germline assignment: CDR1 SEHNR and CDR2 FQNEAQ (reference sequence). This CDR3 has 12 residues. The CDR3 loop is CASSATAGEQYF. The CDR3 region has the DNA TGTGCCAGCAGCGCAACAGCGGGAGAGCAGTACTTC.

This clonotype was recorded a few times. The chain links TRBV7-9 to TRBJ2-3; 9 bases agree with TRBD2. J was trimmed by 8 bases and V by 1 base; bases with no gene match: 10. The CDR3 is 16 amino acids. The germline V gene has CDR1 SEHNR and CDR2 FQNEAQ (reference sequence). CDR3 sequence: CASSLESVAGGATQYF. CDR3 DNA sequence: TGTGCCAGCAGCTTAGAGAGTGTGGCGGGAGGGGCTACGCAGTATTTT.

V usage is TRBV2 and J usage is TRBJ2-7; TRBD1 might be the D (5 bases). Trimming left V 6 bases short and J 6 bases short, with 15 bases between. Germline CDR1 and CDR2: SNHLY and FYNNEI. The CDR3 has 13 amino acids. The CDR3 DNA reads TGTGCCAGCAGGGAACCAGGGTCCGGCGAGCAGTACTTC. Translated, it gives CASREPGSGEQYF.

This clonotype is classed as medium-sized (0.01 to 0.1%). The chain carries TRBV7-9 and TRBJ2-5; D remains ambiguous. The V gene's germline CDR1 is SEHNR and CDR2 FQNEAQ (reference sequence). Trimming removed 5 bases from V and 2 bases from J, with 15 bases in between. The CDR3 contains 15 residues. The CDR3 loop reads CASSPLGSRQETQYF. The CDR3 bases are TGTGCCAGCAGCCCCCTAGGATCTAGGCAAGAGACCCAGTACTTC.

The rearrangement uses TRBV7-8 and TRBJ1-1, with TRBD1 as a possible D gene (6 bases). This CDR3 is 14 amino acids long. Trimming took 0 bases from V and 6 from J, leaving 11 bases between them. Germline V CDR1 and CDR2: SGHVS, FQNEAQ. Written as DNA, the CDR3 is TGTGCCAGCAGCTTAGCGTTACAGGGAGCTGAAGCTTTCTTT. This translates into CASSLALQGAEAFF. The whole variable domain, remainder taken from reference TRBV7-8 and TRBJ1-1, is GAGVSQSPRYKVAKRGQDVALRCDPISGHVSLFWYQQALGQGPEFLTYFQNEAQLDKSGLPSDRFFAERPEGSVSTLKIQRTQQEDSAVYLCASSLALQGAEAFFGQGTRLTVV.

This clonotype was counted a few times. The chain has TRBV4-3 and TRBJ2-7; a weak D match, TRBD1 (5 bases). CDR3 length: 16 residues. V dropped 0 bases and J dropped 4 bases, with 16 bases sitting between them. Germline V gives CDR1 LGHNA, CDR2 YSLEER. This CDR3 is CASSQDRPGPPYEQYF. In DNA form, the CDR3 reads TGCGCCAGCAGCCAAGATCGACCAGGGCCCCCTTACGAGCAGTACTTC.

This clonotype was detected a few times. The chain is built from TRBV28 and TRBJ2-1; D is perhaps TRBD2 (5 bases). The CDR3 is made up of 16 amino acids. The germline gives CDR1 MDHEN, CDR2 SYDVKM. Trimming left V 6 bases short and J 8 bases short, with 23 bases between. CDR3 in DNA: TGTGCCAGCAGGATAGGTCATCGCGGCCTAGCCGATGAGCAGTTCTTC. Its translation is CASRIGHRGLADEQFF.

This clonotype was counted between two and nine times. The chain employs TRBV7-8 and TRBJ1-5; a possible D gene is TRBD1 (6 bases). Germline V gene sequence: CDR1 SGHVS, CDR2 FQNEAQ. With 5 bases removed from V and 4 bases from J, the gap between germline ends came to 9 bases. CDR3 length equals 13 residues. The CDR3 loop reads CASSRGQNQPQHF. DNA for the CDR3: TGTGCCAGCAGCCGCGGACAGAATCAGCCCCAGCATTTT. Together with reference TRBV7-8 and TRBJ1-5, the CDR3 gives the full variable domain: GAGVSQSPRYKVAKRGQDVALRCDPISGHVSLFWYQQALGQGPEFLTYFQNEAQLDKSGLPSDRFFAERPEGSVSTLKIQRTQQEDSAVYLCASSRGQNQPQHFGDGTRLSIL.

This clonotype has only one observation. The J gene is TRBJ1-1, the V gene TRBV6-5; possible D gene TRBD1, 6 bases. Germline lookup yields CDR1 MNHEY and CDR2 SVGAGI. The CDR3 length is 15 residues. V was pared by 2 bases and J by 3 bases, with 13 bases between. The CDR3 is CASSYTRGADTEAFF. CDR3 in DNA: TGTGCCAGCAGTTACACCAGGGGAGCGGACACTGAAGCTTTCTTT.

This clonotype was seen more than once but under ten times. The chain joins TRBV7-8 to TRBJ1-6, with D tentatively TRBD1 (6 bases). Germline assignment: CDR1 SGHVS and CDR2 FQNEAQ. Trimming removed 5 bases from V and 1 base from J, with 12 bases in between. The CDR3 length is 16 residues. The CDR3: CASSNQGRSYNSPLHF. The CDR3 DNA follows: TGTGCCAGCAGCAATCAGGGGCGGTCCTATAATTCACCCCTCCACTTT.

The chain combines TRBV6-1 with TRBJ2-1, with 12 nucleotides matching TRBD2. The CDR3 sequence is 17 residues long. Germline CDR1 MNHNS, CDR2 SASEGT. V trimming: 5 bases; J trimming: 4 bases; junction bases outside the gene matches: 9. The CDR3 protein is CASSPRVGTSGYNEQFF. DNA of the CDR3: TGTGCCAGCAGTCCCCGCGTTGGGACTAGCGGGTACAATGAGCAGTTCTTC.

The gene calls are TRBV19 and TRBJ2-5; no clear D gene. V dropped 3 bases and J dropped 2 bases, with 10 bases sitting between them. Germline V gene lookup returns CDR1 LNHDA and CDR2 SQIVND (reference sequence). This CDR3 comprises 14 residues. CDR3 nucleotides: TGTGCCAGTAGTATGGGTGGGCAGCAAGAGACCCAGTACTTC. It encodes CASSMGGQQETQYF.